Here is one T cell receptor (beta chain) with its context. The antigen is not known. This specimen comes from a study of early stage breast cancer tumors. About the research overall: Each sample averaged around 10-fold read coverage.

General study results and limits: Tumor and normal breast were distinguished via blood comparison in about 85% of the 16 patients. Bulk DNA sequencing of unsorted cells missed chain pairing and markers.

Profiled with immunoSEQ multiplex PCR; TCRdb holds only in-frame clones, not every one. The sample records about 51,000 clones, roughly 78% being singletons. Germline loops: CDR1 MNHNS, CDR2 SASEGT. The CDR3 consists of 17 residues. The junction had 13 bases not matched to a gene; V was cut back by 3 bases and J by 5 bases. This TCR was recovered from a person aged 35-55 years with breast cancer. The chain combines TRBV6-1 with TRBJ2-1; 7 bases line up with TRBD2. Input material: blood. In DNA, the CDR3 is TGTGCCAGCAGTGATATCAGGTCGGGAGGTCGAAACAATGAGCAGTTCTTC. It encodes CASSDIRSGGRNNEQFF.